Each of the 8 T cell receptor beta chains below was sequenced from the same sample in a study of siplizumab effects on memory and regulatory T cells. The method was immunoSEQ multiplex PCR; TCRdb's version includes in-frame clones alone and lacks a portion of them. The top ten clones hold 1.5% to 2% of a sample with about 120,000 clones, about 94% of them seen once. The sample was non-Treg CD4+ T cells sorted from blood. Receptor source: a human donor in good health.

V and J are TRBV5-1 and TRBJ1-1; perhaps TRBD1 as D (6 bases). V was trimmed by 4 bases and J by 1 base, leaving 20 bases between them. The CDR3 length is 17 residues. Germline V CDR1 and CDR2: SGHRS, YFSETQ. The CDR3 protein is CASSNIFRGRENTEAFF. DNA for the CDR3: TGCGCCAGCAGCAATATCTTTCGGGGGCGGGAGAACACTGAAGCTTTCTTT.

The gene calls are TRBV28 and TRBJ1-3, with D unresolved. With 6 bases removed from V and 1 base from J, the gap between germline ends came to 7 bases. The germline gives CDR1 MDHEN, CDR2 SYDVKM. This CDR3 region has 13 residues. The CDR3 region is CASSSTSGNTIYF. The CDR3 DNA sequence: TGTGCCAGCAGCTCTACGTCTGGAAACACCATATATTTT.

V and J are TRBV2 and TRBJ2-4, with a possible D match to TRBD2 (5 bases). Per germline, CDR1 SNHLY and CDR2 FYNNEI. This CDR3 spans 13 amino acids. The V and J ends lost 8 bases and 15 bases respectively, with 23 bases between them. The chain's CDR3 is CASSPAGIQIVYF. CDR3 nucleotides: TGTGCCAGCTCGCCCGCCGGGATTCAAATTGTGTACTTC.

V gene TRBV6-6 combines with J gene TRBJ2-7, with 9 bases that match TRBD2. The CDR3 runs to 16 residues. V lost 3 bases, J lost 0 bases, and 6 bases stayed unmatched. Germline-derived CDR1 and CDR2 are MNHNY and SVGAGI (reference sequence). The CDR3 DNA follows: TGTGCCAGCAGTTATCGCGGCGGGGGGGTCTCCTACGAGCAGTACTTC. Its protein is CASSYRGGGVSYEQYF.

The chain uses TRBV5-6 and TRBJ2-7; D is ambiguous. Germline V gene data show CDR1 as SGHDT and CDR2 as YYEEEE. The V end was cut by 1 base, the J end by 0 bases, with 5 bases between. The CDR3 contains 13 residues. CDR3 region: CASSLYGSYEQYF. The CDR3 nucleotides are TGTGCCAGCAGCTTGTATGGCTCCTACGAGCAGTACTTC.

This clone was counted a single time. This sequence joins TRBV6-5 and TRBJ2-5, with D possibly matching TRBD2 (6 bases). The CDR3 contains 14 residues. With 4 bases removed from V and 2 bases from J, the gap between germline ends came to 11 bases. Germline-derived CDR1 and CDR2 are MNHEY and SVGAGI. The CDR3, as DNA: TGTGCCAGCAGTTTCACGGAGGGGCAAGAGACCCAGTACTTC. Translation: CASSFTEGQETQYF.

The CDR3 sequence: CSVEDRSGQYF. The DNA for the CDR3 is TGCAGCGTTGAAGATCGTAGCGGCCAGTACTTC. This chain uses TRBV29-1 with TRBJ2-7, with D possibly TRBD2 on 6 matching bases. Germline lookup yields CDR1 SQVTM and CDR2 ANQGSEA. The V and J ends lost 0 bases and 10 bases respectively, with 10 bases between them. CDR3 length: 11 residues.

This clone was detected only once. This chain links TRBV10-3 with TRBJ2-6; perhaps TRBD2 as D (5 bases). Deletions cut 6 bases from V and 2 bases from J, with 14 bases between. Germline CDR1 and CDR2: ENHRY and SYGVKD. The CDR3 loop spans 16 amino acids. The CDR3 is CAIRKLGEAGANVLTF. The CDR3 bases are TGTGCCATCAGAAAACTAGGCGAGGCTGGGGCCAACGTCCTGACTTTC.